This TCR beta chain comes out of a study of cytomegalovirus exposure and HLA in healthy donors. At the level of the study: The Caucasian-associated ancestry cluster contained 75% to 85% of the roughly 400 genotyped donors. General observations from the study: Cytomegalovirus-associated status was assigned to 150 to 200 TCR beta chains.

The CDR3 spans 15 residues. Germline CDR1 is SGDLS and CDR2 is YYNGEE. Trimming took 2 bases from V and 5 from J; bases not matched to a gene: 3. With 60 Vbeta and 13 Jbeta primers, the PCR was carried out. Clones were read by immunoSEQ multiplex PCR, and TCRdb kept only the in-frame ones, dropping some. This table lists fewer than 85,000 clones. About this clone itself: Its antigen is unknown.

The rearrangement uses TRBV9 and TRBJ2-5; 13 bases match TRBD2. This receptor was obtained from a female donor in good health and CMV-seropositive. The specimen was PBMCs. CDR3: CASSVTTSGGETQYF. The DNA for the CDR3 is TGTGCCAGCAGCGTCACGACTAGCGGGGGGGAGACCCAGTACTTC.